The 18 T cell receptor beta chains below all came from one sample that was sequenced in a study of blood T cell repertoires in COVID-19. Sequenced by immunoSEQ multiplex PCR; TCRdb stores in-frame clones only, minus some. Among roughly 80,000 clones listed, over 70% were seen once. The sequenced material came from peripheral blood. The receptors shown here come from a man aged 50-60 years with acute or convalescent COVID-19.

V and J are TRBV12-3 or TRBV12-4 and TRBJ1-5; D is perhaps TRBD1 (6 bases). Trimming left V 6 bases short and J 7 bases short, with 10 bases between. The CDR3 contains 12 residues. CDR3 protein: CASRTGLQPQHF. CDR3 DNA sequence: TGTGCCAGCAGGACAGGTCTCCAGCCCCAGCATTTT.

V is TRBV4-3 and J is TRBJ1-6; 11 nucleotides match TRBD1. The CDR3 spans 14 residues. Germline loops: CDR1 LGHNA, CDR2 YSLEER. The J segment lost 10 bases and the V segment lost 6 bases, leaving 5 bases of the junction unmatched. As DNA, the CDR3 is TGCGCCAGCAGTCAGGACAGGGGGCCATCACCCCTCCACTTT. It is translated as CASSQDRGPSPLHF.

This rearrangement joins TRBV7-8 to TRBJ1-5; D is possibly TRBD1 (6 bases). V gave up 5 bases and J gave up 4 bases, with 12 bases separating them. The CDR3 runs to 14 residues. In germline, CDR1 is SGHVS, CDR2 FQNEAQ. The CDR3 nucleotides read TGTGCCAGCAGCCCACAGGGACGGAATCAGCCCCAGCATTTT. Amino acid sequence: CASSPQGRNQPQHF. Based on the CDR3 plus reference TRBV7-8 and TRBJ1-5, the full variable domain is GAGVSQSPRYKVAKRGQDVALRCDPISGHVSLFWYQQALGQGPEFLTYFQNEAQLDKSGLPSDRFFAERPEGSVSTLKIQRTQQEDSAVYLCASSPQGRNQPQHFGDGTRLSIL.

This rearrangement joins TRBV7-2 to TRBJ1-5; no clear D. Deletions cut 5 bases from V and 5 bases from J, with 10 bases between. The CDR3 contains 13 residues. CDR1 and CDR2 (germline): SGHTA, FQGNSA. The CDR3 reads CASSTWGDQPQHF. In DNA, the CDR3 is TGTGCCAGCAGCACGTGGGGAGATCAGCCCCAGCATTTT.

To note about this clone: This CDR3 is also generated by other DNA sequences in the sample. V and J are TRBV11-2 and TRBJ2-1; D unresolved. Trimming pared 3 bases from V and 5 bases from J, leaving 8 bases between. This CDR3 contains 13 residues. Germline V CDR1 and CDR2: SGHAT, FQNNGV. The CDR3 DNA reads TGTGCCAGCAGCTTCTCTAGGAACAATGAGCAGTTCTTC. Protein product: CASSFSRNNEQFF.

The rearrangement joins TRBV9 to TRBJ2-3; TRBD1 matches at 7 bases. V lost 4 bases, J lost 9 bases, and 17 bases stayed unmatched. There are 16 residues in the CDR3. Germline values: CDR1 SGDLS, CDR2 YYNGEE. The CDR3 sequence: CASSPSTGLGAQTQYF. In DNA, the CDR3 is TGTGCCAGCAGCCCATCGACAGGGTTAGGGGCTCAGACGCAGTATTTT.

V gene TRBV7-9 combines with J gene TRBJ1-1; 7 bases line up with TRBD1. V dropped 3 bases and J dropped 5; count of bases not matched to a gene: 9. Germline lookup yields CDR1 SEHNR and CDR2 FQNEAQ (reference sequence). The CDR3 runs 15 residues. The CDR3: CASSFPGGLRTEAFF. The CDR3 DNA follows: TGTGCCAGCAGCTTCCCAGGGGGGCTTAGGACTGAAGCTTTCTTT.

V usage is TRBV3-1 (or the pseudogene TRBV3-2) and J usage is TRBJ1-2; D ambiguous. CDR1 and CDR2 (germline): LGHDT, YNNKEL (reference sequence). CDR3 size: 17 residues. With 0 bases removed from V and 4 bases from J, the gap between germline ends came to 18 bases. This CDR3 reads CASSQDVRQEVGYGYTF. CDR3 nucleotides: TGTGCCAGCAGCCAAGATGTCCGGCAGGAGGTTGGCTATGGCTACACCTTC.

This chain uses TRBV15 with TRBJ2-5; D is unresolved. CDR3 length equals 15 residues. From germline, CDR1 is LNHNV and CDR2 YYDKDF (reference sequence). V lost 0 bases and J lost 5, with 13 bases in between. Here the CDR3 DNA reads TGTGCCACCAGCAGAGATGGTTCGGGTACGGAGACCCAGTACTTC. It encodes CATSRDGSGTETQYF.

The rearrangement uses TRBV4-2 and TRBJ2-7, with TRBD1 matching 7 bases. V dropped 1 base and J dropped 1; count of bases not matched to a gene: 1. The CDR3 has 14 residues. The germline V gene has CDR1 LGHNA and CDR2 YNFKEQ. The CDR3 protein is CASSQGGQSYEQYF. CDR3 nucleotides: TGTGCCAGCAGCCAAGGGGGACAGTCCTACGAGCAGTACTTC.

The chain has TRBV7-2 and TRBJ1-2, with 9 bases identical to TRBD1. The trim removed 7 bases at V and 7 bases at J, leaving 10 bases unmatched. The CDR3 has 14 residues. CDR1 is SGHTA and CDR2 is FQGNSA in the germline V gene. The DNA of the CDR3 is TGTGCCAGCACCTCCCAGGGGACAGGGTTTGGCTACACCTTC. This sequence encodes CASTSQGTGFGYTF.

This chain links TRBV21-1 with TRBJ2-3; TRBD1 reflects the table's D call only, with no check against the DNA. TRBV21-1 is a listed pseudogene. CDR3 length: 18 amino acids. In DNA, the CDR3 is TGTGCCAGCAGCGGTTCGCTCGGACAGGGTCGAGGCAGTGATACGCAGTATTTT. Its protein product is CASSGSLGQGRGSDTQYF.

The chain joins TRBV10-3 to TRBJ1-1; D gene ambiguous. This CDR3 region has 14 residues. Trimming cost V 4 bases and J 5 bases, with 14 bases left between them. Germline-derived CDR1 and CDR2 are ENHRY and SYGVKD. In DNA form, the CDR3 reads TGTGCCATCAGTGTACAGACCACGGGGACTGAAGCTTTCTTT. It encodes CAISVQTTGTEAFF.

The genes are TRBV5-4 and TRBJ2-5, with 8 positions matching TRBD2. CDR1 is SGHNT and CDR2 is YYREEE in the germline V gene (reference sequence). This CDR3 has 17 amino acids. V was pared by 1 base and J by 1 base, with 9 bases of the junction left unmatched. CDR3 amino acids: CASSLRVVAGIQETQYF. CDR3 bases: TGTGCCAGCAGCTTGAGGGTAGTAGCGGGGATCCAAGAGACCCAGTACTTC.

This clone came up once. V usage is TRBV4-1 and J usage is TRBJ2-7, with TRBD1 matching over 11 bases. Losses at the gene ends were 4 bases for V and 3 bases for J; bases not matched to a gene: 8. The length of the CDR3 is 16 residues. Germline values: CDR1 MGHRA, CDR2 YSYEKL. Written as DNA, the CDR3 is TGCGCCAGCAGCCGCGTACCGGGACAGGGGGTCTACGAGCAGTACTTC. This encodes CASSRVPGQGVYEQYF.

The chain joins TRBV19 to TRBJ2-7, with D uncertain. CDR3 length equals 13 residues. The germline V gene has CDR1 LNHDA and CDR2 SQIVND (reference sequence). Trimming took off 5 bases at V and 2 bases at J, with 10 bases between the two ends. The CDR3 region is CASSDGFTYEQYF. CDR3 DNA: TGTGCCAGTAGTGACGGGTTCACCTACGAGCAGTACTTC.

This clone was counted a single time. The rearrangement links TRBV11-2 to TRBJ2-1, with 9 bases identical to TRBD1. The CDR3 is 16 amino acids. Trimming at V came to 5 bases and at J to 15 bases, leaving 20 bases not matched to a gene. CDR1 is SGHAT and CDR2 is FQNNGV in the germline V gene. Here the CDR3 reads CASSPIGGAGQGIPFF. The CDR3 nucleotides read TGTGCCAGCAGCCCAATAGGGGGTGCGGGACAGGGAATCCCGTTCTTC. The full variable domain, in which reference TRBV11-2 and TRBJ2-1 provide the parts outside the CDR3, is EAGVAQSPRYKIIEKRQSVAFWCNPISGHATLYWYQQILGQGPKLLIQFQNNGVVDDSQLPKDRFSAERLKGVDSTLKIQPAKLEDSAVYLCASSPIGGAGQGIPFFGPGTRLTVL.

The V and J genes are TRBV7-2 and TRBJ2-1; TRBD2 matches at 7 bases. There are 17 residues in the CDR3. Germline V CDR1 and CDR2: SGHTA, FQGNSA. J gave up 0 bases and V 2 bases, and 7 bases lay outside the gene matches. The CDR3 loop is CASSLFSGSSSYNEQFF. The CDR3 DNA sequence: TGTGCCAGCAGCTTATTTAGCGGGTCGAGCTCCTACAATGAGCAGTTCTTC.